This TCR beta chain was documented in a study of human T cells and chemical hapten exposure. Using its own MiXCR run on the RACE reads, TCRdb lists one record per CDR3 protein. This sample has 370,000 or so distinct CDR3 sequences, with around 5% found just once. Per germline, CDR1 MDHEN and CDR2 SYDVKM. The CDR3 runs 13 residues. Trimming left V 2 bases short and J 7 bases short, with 8 bases between. This clonotype occurred a few times. As to time point: patch test 1, 2 weeks after DPC sensitization. Stated treatment: therapeutic diphenylcyclopropenone sensitization with weekly scalp DPC. The input for sequencing was whole blood, taken in connection with sensitization to the hapten diphenylcyclopropenone (DPC). This TCR came from a woman aged 50 to 60 with alopecia areata. Some clones in this sample may be carry-over from other donors' samples. V is TRBV28 and J is TRBJ2-2; D gene ambiguous. The CDR3, as DNA: TGTGCCAGCAGTTTAAATGGCATCGGGGAGCTGTTTTTT. It translates to CASSLNGIGELFF.